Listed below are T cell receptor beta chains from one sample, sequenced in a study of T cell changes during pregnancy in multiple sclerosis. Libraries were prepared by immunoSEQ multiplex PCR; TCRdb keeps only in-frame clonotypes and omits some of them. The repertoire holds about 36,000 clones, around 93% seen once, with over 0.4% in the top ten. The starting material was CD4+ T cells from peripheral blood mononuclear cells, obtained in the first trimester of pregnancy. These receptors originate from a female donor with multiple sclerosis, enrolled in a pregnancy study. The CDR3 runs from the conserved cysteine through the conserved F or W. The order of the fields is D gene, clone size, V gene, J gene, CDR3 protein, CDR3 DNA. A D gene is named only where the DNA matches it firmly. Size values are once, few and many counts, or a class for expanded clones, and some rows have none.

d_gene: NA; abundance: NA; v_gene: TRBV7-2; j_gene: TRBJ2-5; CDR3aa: CASSLYGEFQTQYF; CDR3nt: TGTGCCAGCAGCCTCTATGGGGAGTTTCAGACCCAGTACTTC
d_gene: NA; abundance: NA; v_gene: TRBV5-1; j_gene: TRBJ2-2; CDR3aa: CASSLVFLGRGGNTGELFF; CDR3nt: TGCGCCAGCAGCTTGGTTTTCCTGGGCAGAGGGGGAAACACCGGGGAGCTGTTTTTT
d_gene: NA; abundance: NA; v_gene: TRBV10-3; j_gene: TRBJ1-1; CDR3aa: CAISPGTSMNTEAFF; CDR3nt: TGTGCCATCAGTCCGGGGACTTCGATGAACACTGAAGCTTTCTTT
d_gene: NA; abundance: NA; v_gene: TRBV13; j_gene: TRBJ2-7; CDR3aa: CASSFRRGANYEQYF; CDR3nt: TGTGCCAGCAGCTTCCGCAGGGGCGCAAACTACGAGCAGTACTTC
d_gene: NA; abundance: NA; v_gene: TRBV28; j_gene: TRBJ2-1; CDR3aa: CASRVGRRIYNEQFF; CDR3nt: TGTGCCAGCAGGGTCGGGAGACGAATCTACAATGAGCAGTTCTTC
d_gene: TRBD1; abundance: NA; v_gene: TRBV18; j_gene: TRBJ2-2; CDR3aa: CASISGTGSTGELFF; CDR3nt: TGTGCCAGCATTTCCGGGACAGGGAGCACCGGGGAGCTGTTTTTT
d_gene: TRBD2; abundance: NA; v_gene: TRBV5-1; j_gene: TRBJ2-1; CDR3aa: CASSPLAGVDNEQFF; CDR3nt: TGCGCCAGCAGCCCACTAGCGGGAGTTGACAATGAGCAGTTCTTC
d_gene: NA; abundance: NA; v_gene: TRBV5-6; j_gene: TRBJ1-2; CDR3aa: CASSLEALGADGYTF; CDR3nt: TGTGCCAGCAGCTTGGAGGCATTGGGAGCGGATGGCTACACCTTC
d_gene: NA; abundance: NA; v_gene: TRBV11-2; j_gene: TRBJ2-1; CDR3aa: CASSPLDGEQFF; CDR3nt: TGTGCCAGCAGCCCCCTAGATGGTGAGCAGTTCTTC
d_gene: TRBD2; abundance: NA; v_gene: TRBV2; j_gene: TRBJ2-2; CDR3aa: CASRSVAGRDGELFF; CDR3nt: TGTGCCAGCAGATCCGTAGCGGGAAGGGACGGGGAGCTGTTTTTT
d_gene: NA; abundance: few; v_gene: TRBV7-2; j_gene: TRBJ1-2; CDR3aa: CASNSKETGHYGYTF; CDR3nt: TGTGCCAGCAATTCCAAGGAGACAGGCCACTATGGCTACACCTTC
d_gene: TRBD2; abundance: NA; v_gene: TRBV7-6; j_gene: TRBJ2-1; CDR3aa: CASSPGGGRRNEQFF; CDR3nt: TGTGCCAGCAGCCCGGGAGGCGGGAGAAGGAATGAGCAGTTCTTC
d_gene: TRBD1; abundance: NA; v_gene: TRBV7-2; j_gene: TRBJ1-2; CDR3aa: CASSSQGAANYGYTF; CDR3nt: TGTGCCAGCAGCTCCCAGGGGGCGGCTAACTATGGCTACACCTTC
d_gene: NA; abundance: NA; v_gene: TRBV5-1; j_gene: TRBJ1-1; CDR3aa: CASSLEYSVTEAFF; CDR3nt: TGCGCCAGCAGCTTGGAATATTCGGTAACTGAAGCTTTCTTT
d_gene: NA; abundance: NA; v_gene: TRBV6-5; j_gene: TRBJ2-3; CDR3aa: CASSYSGQSTDTQYF; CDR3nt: TGTGCCAGCAGTTACTCCGGACAAAGCACAGATACGCAGTATTTT
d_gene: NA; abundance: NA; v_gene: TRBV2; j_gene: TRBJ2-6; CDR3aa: CASTVSGANVLTF; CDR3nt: TGTGCCAGCACGGTCTCTGGGGCCAACGTCCTGACTTTC
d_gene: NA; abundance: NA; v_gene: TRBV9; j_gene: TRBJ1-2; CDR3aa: CASSVGAGFYGYTF; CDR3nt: TGTGCCAGCAGCGTAGGGGCAGGGTTCTATGGCTACACCTTC
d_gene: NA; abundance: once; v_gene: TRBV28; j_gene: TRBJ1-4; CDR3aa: CASSLAGPNEKLFF; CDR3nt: TGTGCCAGCAGTTTGGCAGGTCCCAATGAAAAACTGTTTTTT
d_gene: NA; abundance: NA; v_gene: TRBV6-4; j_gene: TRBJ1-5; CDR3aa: CASSDEPGQPQHF; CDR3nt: TGTGCCAGCAGTGACGAGCCGGGGCAGCCCCAGCATTTT
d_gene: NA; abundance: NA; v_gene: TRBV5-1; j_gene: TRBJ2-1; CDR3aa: CASMWRDEQFF; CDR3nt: TGCGCCAGCATGTGGCGGGATGAGCAGTTCTTC
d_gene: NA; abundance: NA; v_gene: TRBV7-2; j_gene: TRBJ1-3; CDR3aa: CASSLGGAGNTIYF; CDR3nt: TGTGCCAGCAGCTTAGGGGGCGCCGGAAACACCATATATTTT
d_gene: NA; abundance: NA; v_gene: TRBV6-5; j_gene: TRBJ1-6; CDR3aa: CASSYSTGNSPLHF; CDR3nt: TGTGCCAGCAGTTACTCGACGGGGAATTCACCCCTCCACTTT
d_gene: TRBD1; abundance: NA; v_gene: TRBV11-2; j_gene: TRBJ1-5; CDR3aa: CASSPTGGYQPQHF; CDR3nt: TGTGCCAGCAGCCCTACAGGGGGCTATCAGCCCCAGCATTTT
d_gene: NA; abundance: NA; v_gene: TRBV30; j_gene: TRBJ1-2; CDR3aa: CAWSGASYGYTF; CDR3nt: TGTGCCTGGAGCGGAGCTTCCTATGGCTACACCTTC
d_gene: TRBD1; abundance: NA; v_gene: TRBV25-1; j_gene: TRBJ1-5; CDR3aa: CASREGQGAGEPQHF; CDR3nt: TGTGCCAGCAGGGAGGGACAGGGGGCGGGAGAGCCCCAGCATTTT
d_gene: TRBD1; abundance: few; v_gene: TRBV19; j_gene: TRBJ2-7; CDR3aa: CASSIVATGLYEQYF; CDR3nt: TGTGCCAGTAGTATAGTCGCGACAGGGCTCTACGAGCAGTACTTC
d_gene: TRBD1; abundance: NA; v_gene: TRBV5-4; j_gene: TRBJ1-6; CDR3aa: CASSLPTGRNSPLHF; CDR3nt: TGTGCCAGCAGCTTGCCGACAGGGAGGAATTCACCCCTCCACTTT
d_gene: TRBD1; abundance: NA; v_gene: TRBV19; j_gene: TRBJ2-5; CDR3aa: CASSIVGGQGAETQYF; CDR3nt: TGTGCCAGTAGTATAGTGGGGGGACAGGGTGCGGAGACCCAGTACTTC
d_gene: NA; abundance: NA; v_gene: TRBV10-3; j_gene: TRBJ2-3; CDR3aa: CAIRKGGGNTDTQYF; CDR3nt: TGTGCCATCAGAAAAGGGGGGGGGAACACAGATACGCAGTATTTT
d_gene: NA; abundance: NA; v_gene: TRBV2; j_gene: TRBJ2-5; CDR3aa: CASKGGLETQYF; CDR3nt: TGTGCCAGCAAGGGGGGGCTGGAGACCCAGTACTTC
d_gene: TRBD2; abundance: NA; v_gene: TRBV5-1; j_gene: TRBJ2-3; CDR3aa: CASSLGSSGSPTDTQYF; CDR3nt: TGCGCCAGCAGCTTGGGGTCTAGCGGGAGCCCCACAGATACGCAGTATTTT
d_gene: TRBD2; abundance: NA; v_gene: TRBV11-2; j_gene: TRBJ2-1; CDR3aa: CASSLPGLAGGGQFF; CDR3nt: TGTGCCAGCAGCCTCCCGGGACTAGCGGGAGGTGGGCAGTTCTTC
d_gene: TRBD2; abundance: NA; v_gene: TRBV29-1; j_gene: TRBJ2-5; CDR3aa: CSVPGPGLAETQYF; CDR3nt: TGCAGCGTGCCTGGTCCGGGACTAGCAGAGACCCAGTACTTC
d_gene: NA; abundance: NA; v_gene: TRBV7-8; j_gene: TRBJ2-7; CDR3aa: CASSFISSEQYF; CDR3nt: TGTGCCAGCAGCTTTATATCCTCCGAGCAGTACTTC
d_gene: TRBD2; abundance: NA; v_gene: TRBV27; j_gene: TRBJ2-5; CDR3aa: CASSPRWESVVLAGVLGGETQYF; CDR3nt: TGTGCCAGCAGTCCCCGTTGGGAGAGTGTTGTTCTAGCGGGAGTGCTGGGGGGGGAGACCCAGTACTTC
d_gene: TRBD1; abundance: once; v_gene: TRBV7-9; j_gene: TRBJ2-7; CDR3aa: CASRDSGSYEQYF; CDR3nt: TGTGCCAGCCGGGACAGCGGCTCCTACGAGCAGTACTTC
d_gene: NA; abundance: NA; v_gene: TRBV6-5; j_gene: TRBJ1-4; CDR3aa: CASSYRASGFSEKLFF; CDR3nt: TGTGCCAGCAGTTACCGGGCATCAGGGTTCAGCGAAAAACTGTTTTTT
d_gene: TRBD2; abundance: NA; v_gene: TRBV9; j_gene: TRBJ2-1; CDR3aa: CASSPSSGRSDEQFF; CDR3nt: TGTGCCAGCTCACCCTCTAGCGGGAGGAGTGATGAGCAGTTCTTC
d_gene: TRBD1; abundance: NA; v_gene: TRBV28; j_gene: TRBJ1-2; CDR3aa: CASRPQGDYGYTF; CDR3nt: TGTGCCAGCAGACCACAGGGGGACTATGGCTACACCTTC
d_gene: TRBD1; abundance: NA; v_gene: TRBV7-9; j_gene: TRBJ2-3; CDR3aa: CASSPGQGSTDTQYF; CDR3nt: TGTGCCAGCAGCCCTGGACAGGGTAGCACAGATACGCAGTATTTT
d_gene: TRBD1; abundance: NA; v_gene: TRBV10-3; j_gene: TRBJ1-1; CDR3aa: CATSDRDAEAFF; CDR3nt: TGTGCCACCTCCGACAGGGATGCTGAAGCTTTCTTT
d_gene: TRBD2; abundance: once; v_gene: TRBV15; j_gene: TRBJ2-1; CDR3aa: CATSSDSGRFDEQFF; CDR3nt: TGTGCCACCAGCAGTGACAGCGGGAGATTTGATGAGCAGTTCTTC
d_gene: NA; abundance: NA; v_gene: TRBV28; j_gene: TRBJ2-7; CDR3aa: CASSSTTPSNYYEQYF; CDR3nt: TGTGCCAGCAGTTCCACTACACCGTCCAATTACTACGAGCAGTACTTC
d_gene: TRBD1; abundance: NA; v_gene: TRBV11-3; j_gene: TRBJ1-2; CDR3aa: CASSLDSTGVGYTF; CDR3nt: TGTGCCAGCAGCTTAGATAGCACAGGGGTTGGCTACACCTTC
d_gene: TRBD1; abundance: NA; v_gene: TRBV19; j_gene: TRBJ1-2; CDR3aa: CASSLATGTDYGYTF; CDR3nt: TGTGCCAGTAGTCTCGCGACCGGGACAGACTATGGCTACACCTTC
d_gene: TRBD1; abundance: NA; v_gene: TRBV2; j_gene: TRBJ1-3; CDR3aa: CASRGDRAGNTIYF; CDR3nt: TGTGCCAGCAGGGGGGACAGGGCTGGAAACACCATATATTTT
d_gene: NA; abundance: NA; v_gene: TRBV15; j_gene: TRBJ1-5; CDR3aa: CATSRDGRSVRTQHF; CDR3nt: TGTGCCACCAGCAGAGATGGCCGGTCAGTGAGGACCCAGCATTTT
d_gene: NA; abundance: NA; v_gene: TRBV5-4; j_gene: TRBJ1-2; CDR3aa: CASTDDRFYGYTF; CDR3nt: TGTGCCAGCACCGACGACAGGTTCTATGGCTACACCTTC
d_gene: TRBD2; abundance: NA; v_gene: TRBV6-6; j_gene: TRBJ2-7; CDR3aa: CASSVLGGGSHEQYF; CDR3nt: TGTGCCAGCAGCGTCCTTGGCGGGGGGTCCCACGAGCAGTACTTC
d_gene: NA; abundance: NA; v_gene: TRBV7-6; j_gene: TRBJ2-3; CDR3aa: CASSLQGGYTDTQYF; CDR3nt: TGTGCCAGCAGCTTACAGGGAGGCTACACAGATACGCAGTATTTT
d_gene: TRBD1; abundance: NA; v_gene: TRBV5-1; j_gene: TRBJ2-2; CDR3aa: CASSLFGTGGLWELFF; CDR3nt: TGCGCCAGCAGCTTGTTTGGGACAGGGGGTCTTTGGGAGCTGTTTTTT
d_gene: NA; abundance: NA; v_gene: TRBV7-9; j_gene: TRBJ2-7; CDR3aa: CASSSTGFLGHEQYF; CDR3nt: TGTGCCAGCAGCTCTACAGGCTTCTTAGGCCACGAGCAGTACTTC
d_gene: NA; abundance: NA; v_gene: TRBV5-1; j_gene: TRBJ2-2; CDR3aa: CASSLAGNTGELFF; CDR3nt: TGCGCCAGCAGCTTGGCCGGGAACACCGGGGAGCTGTTTTTT
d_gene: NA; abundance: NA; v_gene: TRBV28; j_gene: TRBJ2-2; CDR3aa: CASRTGGNTGELFF; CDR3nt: TGTGCCAGCAGGACAGGAGGTAACACCGGGGAGCTGTTTTTT
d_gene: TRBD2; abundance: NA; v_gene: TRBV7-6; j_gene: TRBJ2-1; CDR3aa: CASSPFGRGDSYNEQFF; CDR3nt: TGTGCCAGCAGCCCTTTTGGGCGGGGGGACTCCTACAATGAGCAGTTCTTC
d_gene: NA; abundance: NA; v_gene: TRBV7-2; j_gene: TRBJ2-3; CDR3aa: CASSLFGDTQYF; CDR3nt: TGTGCCAGCAGCTTGTTCGGAGATACGCAGTATTTT
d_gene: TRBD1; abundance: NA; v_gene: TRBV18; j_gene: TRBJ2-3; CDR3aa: CASSSDRGRLTDTQYF; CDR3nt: TGTGCCAGCTCATCGGACAGGGGAAGGCTCACAGATACGCAGTATTTT
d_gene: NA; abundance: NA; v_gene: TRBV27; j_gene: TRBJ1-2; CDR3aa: CASSWALNGYGYTF; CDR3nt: TGTGCCAGCAGCTGGGCTTTGAACGGCTATGGCTACACCTTC
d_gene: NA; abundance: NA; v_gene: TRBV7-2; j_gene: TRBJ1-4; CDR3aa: CASSLSGTSTNEKLFF; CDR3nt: TGTGCCAGCAGCTTATCGGGGACATCAACTAATGAAAAACTGTTTTTT
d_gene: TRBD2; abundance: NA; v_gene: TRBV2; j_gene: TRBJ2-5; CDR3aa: CASSEEREFETQYF; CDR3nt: TGTGCCAGCAGTGAAGAGCGGGAGTTTGAGACCCAGTACTTC